The clone carrying this T cell receptor beta chain was found a few times. Its specificity is not known. Profiled with immunoSEQ multiplex PCR; TCRdb holds only in-frame clones, not every one. This table has 21,000 or so clones, 76% appearing once. CDR1 is MGHDK, CDR2 SYGVNS, per germline. Trimming left V 4 bases short and J 4 bases short, with 14 bases between. The CDR3 contains 15 residues. This specimen comes from a study of CD4 T cells in relation to SARS-CoV-2 and coronaviruses. Study-wide context: ViraFEST: roughly 10-day antigen culture of PBMCs, then TCR beta CDR3 sequencing.

General study findings and limits: In around 60% of donors, memory CD4+ clonotypes crossrecognized SARS-CoV-2 and at least one common cold coronavirus spike.

Unexposed donor CD4+ T cells date from 2011-2018, before the COVID-19 pandemic. CD4+ T cells were isolated from the cells after nine to eleven days of culture. V is TRBV25-1 and J is TRBJ1-3, with D maybe TRBD1 (5 bases). This clonotype originated in a human donor in good health. The sequencing sample was made of CD4+ T cells from PBMCs, cultured in vitro. CDR3 protein: CASSAGTSRGNTIYF. The DNA for the CDR3 is TGTGCCAGCAGTGCCGGGACCTCACGAGGAAACACCATATATTTT.